Sequencing of this TCR beta chain was carried out in a study of T cells in Graves' hyperthyroidism and ophthalmopathy. Clinical symptoms, serum thyroxine, TRAb, thyroid ultrasound and orbital computed tomography informed diagnoses. Deletions cut 5 bases from V and 3 bases from J, with 10 bases between. The CDR3 totals 12 residues. Germline CDR1 reads DFQATT; CDR2 reads SNEGSKA (reference sequence). The sample holds many counts of this clonotype. Template material for amplifying TCR beta CDR3 regions consisted of RNA transcripts. TCR CDR3 underwent first-round RT-PCR with the HTBI primer set. TCRdb re-called the multiplex PCR reads with MiXCR, one entry per CDR3 protein. The table has 200,000 to 250,000 distinct CDR3 sequences, 16% seen once; the top ten hold approximately 30%.

The chain recombines TRBV20-1 with TRBJ1-1, with D hard to call. The sample taken for sequencing was blood. The TCR originated in a young woman with Graves' ophthalmopathy. The CDR3 DNA is TGCAGTGCTGCCCGGACTTACACTGAAGCTTTCTTT. Encoded protein: CSAARTYTEAFF.